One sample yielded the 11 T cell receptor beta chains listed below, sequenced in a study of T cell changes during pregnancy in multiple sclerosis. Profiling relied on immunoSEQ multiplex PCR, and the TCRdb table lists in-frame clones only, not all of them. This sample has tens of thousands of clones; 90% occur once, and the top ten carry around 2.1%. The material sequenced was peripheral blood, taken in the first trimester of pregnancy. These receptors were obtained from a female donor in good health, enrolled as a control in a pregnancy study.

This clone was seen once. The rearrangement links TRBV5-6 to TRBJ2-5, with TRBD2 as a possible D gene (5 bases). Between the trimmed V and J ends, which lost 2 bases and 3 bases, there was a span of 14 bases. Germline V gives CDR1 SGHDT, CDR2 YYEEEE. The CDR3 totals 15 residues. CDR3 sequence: CASSLSPRAKETQYF. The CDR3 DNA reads TGTGCCAGCAGCTTATCCCCGAGGGCAAAAGAGACCCAGTACTTC.

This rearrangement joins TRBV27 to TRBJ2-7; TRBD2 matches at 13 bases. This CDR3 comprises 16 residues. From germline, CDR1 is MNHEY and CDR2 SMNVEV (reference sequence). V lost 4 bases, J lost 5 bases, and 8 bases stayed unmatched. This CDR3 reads CASSYGLAGANDEQYF. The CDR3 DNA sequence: TGTGCCAGCAGTTATGGACTAGCGGGAGCGAACGACGAGCAGTACTTC.

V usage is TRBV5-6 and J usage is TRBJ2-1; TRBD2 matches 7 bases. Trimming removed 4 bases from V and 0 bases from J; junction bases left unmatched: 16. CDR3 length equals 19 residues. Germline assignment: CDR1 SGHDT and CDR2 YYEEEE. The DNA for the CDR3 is TGTGCCAGCAGCCCCATTTCGAGCGGGGACCTGAGCTCCTACAATGAGCAGTTCTTC. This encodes CASSPISSGDLSSYNEQFF.

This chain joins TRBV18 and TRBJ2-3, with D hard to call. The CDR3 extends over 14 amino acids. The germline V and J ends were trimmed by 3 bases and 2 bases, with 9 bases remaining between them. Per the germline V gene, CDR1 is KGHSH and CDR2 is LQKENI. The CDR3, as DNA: TGTGCCAGCTCACCGGCCATTCTCACAGATACGCAGTATTTT. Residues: CASSPAILTDTQYF. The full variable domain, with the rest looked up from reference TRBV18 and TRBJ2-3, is NAGVMQNPRHLVRRRGQEARLRCSPMKGHSHVYWYRQLPEEGLKFMVYLQKENIIDESGMPKERFSAEFPKEGPSILRIQQVVRGDSAAYFCASSPAILTDTQYFGPGTRLTVL.

The CDR3 coding sequence is TGTGCCAGATGGGGACTACGAACAGGGCAGCCCCAGCATTTT. Protein: CARWGLRTGQPQHF. The chain employs TRBV27 and TRBJ1-5; D is perhaps TRBD1 (6 bases). Germline assignment: CDR1 MNHEY and CDR2 SMNVEV (reference sequence). This CDR3 is 14 amino acids long. Between the trimmed V and J ends, which lost 9 bases and 7 bases, there was a span of 19 bases.

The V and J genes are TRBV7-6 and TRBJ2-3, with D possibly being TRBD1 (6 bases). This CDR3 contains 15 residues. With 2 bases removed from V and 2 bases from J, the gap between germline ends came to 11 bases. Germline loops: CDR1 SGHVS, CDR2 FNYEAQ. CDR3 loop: CASSLRGTPTDTQYF. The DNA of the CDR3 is TGTGCCAGCAGCTTAAGGGGGACACCCACAGATACGCAGTATTTT.

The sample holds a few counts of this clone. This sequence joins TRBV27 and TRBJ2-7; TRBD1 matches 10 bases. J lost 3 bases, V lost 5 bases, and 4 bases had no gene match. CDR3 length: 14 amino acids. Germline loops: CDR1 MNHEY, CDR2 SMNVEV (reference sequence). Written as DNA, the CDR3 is TGTGCCAGCAGTCCGGGACAGGGGATCTACGAGCAGTACTTC. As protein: CASSPGQGIYEQYF.

The DNA for the CDR3 is TGTGCCAGCAGTGATAGAGGACAGACTGGGGCCAACGTCCTGACTTTC. Translating gives CASSDRGQTGANVLTF. V is TRBV25-1 and J is TRBJ2-6; possibly TRBD1 for D (6 bases). There are 16 residues in the CDR3. Trimming took 3 bases from V and 2 from J, leaving 11 bases between them. Germline lookup yields CDR1 MGHDK and CDR2 SYGVNS.

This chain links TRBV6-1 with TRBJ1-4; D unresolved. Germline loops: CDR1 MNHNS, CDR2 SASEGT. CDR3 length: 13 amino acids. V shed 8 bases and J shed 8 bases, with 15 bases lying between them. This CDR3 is CASSIGLEEKLFF. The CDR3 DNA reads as TGTGCCAGCTCAATAGGTCTAGAGGAAAAACTGTTTTTT.

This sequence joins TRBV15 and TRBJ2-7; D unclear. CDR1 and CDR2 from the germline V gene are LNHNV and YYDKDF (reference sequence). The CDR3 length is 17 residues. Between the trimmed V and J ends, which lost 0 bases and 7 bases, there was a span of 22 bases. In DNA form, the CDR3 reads TGTGCCACCAGCAGAGATCCGGTCCGGCGGCCCGCGCCGGAGCAGTACTTC. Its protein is CATSRDPVRRPAPEQYF.

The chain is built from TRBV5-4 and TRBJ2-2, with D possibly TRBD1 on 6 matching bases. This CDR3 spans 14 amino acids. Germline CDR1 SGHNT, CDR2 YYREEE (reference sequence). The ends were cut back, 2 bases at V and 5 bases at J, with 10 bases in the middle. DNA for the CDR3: TGTGCCAGCAGCTTACAGGGTTCGACCGGGGAGCTGTTTTTT. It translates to CASSLQGSTGELFF.